This T cell receptor (beta chain) was obtained from a study of blood T cells in healthy people across ages. General study points: Greater diversity and more naive CD4+ cells were seen in long-lived donors than in aged donors. Across the age range, TCR beta diversity per million T cells fell in a roughly linear way. Researchers deemed the diversity estimates from one million T cells underestimates.

Through a sample-barcoded 5' primer and a J-beta primer mix, a second PCR was run for about 6 to 11 cycles. In TCRdb, the 5' RACE reads were re-called with MiXCR into one record per CDR3 protein. The table lists more than 1,400,000 distinct CDR3 sequences, roughly 40% of them singletons. Looked up from germline, CDR1 is MNHEY and CDR2 is SMNVEV (reference sequence). Trimming stripped 6 bases from V and 0 bases from J, with 12 bases between. The length of the CDR3 is 15 residues. Worth noting for this clonotype: What it binds is not known.

This sequence originates from a woman under 30 in good health. Sequencing was done on a sample of blood. The genes are TRBV27 and TRBJ2-1; a possible D gene is TRBD1 (6 bases). The CDR3 region has the DNA TGTGCCAGCAGCCGACAGGCGAGCTCCTACAATGAGCAGTTCTTC. It yields the protein CASSRQASSYNEQFF.